This T cell receptor (beta chain) is from a study of identical twins. TCRdb processed the 5' RACE reads anew with MiXCR; each CDR3 protein has one entry. The sample holds 450,000 or so distinct CDR3 sequences, approximately 15% seen once. This clonotype was counted many times. The same sample was also used in a study of yellow fever vaccine responses in identical twins.

The sequencing input was CD4+ T cells sorted from blood. The sequence was obtained from a woman aged 18 to 35 in good health.

The CDR3 reads CASSFRGGYGYTF. The CDR3 bases are TGTGCCAGCAGTTTTAGGGGAGGCTATGGCTACACCTTC. The chain is built from TRBV12-3 or TRBV12-4 and TRBJ1-2; D may be TRBD1 (5 bases). V lost 3 bases to trimming and J lost 4 bases, with 9 bases between them. This CDR3 has 13 residues.